This paragraph reports one T cell receptor beta chain. The specificity of this receptor is unknown. One end of the junction varies from germline; a read error may be responsible. Systemically healthy Caucasian individuals from Russia, some 40 in total and aged roughly 6 to 90 years, were included as donors. Around 9.9 milliliters of peripheral blood were collected from each donor into EDTA-treated Vacutainer tubes. Ficoll-Paque density-gradient centrifugation was used to isolate PBMCs, with at least 6.5 million obtained per sample. Trizol reagent was used to extract total RNA from PBMCs, with at least 5 micrograms per sample. For every donor, an aliquot of PBMCs went through flow cytometry to measure the percentages of naive CD45RAhigh/CD27high T cells. The CDR3 covers 14 residues, taking in both the cysteine and the phenylalanine. The CDR3 DNA has 42 bases and is translated from base 1. Looking up the germline V gene (reference sequence) yields CDR1 DFQATT and CDR2 SNEGSKA.

This sample is drawn from a study of blood T cells in healthy people across ages (dated by TCRdb to the mid-2010s). Background on the whole study: In model experiments, template switching captured about one uniquely barcoded TCR beta cDNA molecule for every two T cells. Age-related changes in TCR beta repertoire diversity were measured in the study by deep sequencing normalized with unique cDNA molecular identifiers. Donors were grouped into four age groups: young (average roughly 15 years), middle-aged (over 35), aged (roughly 62) and long-lived (approximately 82). To avoid experimental bias, donors of different ages were distributed randomly across sequencing lanes. For two donors (one aged 18 to 29 and one aged 80 or older), the study analyzed two additional independent replicas of 1 million unique cDNA reads from the same blood draw. Beyond this particular receptor, the publication reports: Estimates of total diversity based on one million sequenced T cells were considered lower bounds and underestimates. Because donor CMV infection status was unknown, age-related changes in expanded clonotypes were potentially confounded. Observed TCR beta diversity per million T cells fell roughly linearly with age, and a significant reduction was already apparent by age around 36. The percentage of naive T cells measured by flow cytometry correlated strongly with observed TCR beta diversity. Bulk unsorted PBMC profiling prevented conclusive comparison of naive and antigen-experienced compartments. Compared with the aged group, more naive CD4+ T cells, fewer expanded clones and increased TCR diversity were shown by the long-lived group, suggesting age selection.

The library relied on 5' RACE. Reads for this sample came from an Illumina HiSeq 2500. A second about 6 to 11 cycle PCR used a sample-barcoded 5' primer and a J-beta primer mix. A template-switch 5' adaptor carrying 12 random nucleotides introduced a unique molecular identifier onto each TCR beta cDNA molecule. Each sample yielded at least 3 million CDR3-containing paired-end reads. First-strand cDNA was synthesized from all RNA with the Mint cDNA synthesis kit, primed by a TRBC-specific oligonucleotide. Following uracil-DNA glycosylase treatment, a first 18-cycle PCR with universal primers M1SS and BC2_uni_R was performed on all cDNA. As for how the authors treated the data: For normalization, 1 million high-quality reads, each with a distinct molecular identifier, were randomly selected from each sample. Instead of being binned into consensus sequences, reads that shared molecular identifiers were thrown out. MiTCR, with a Q25 quality threshold and the strictest error-elimination algorithm, was used for CDR3 identification, clonotype clustering and error correction. A nonparametric unseen species model with Euler transformation was used to estimate a lower bound on total TCR beta diversity. The raw public reads went through TCRdb reprocessing: fastp at Q25, MiXCR clone calling, in-frame beta chains kept. Here each entry gathers all rows of one CDR3 protein and keeps the most common genes and DNA. TCRdb, not the authors, supplied the V and J calls. The sample contains some 1.1 million distinct CDR3 sequences, about two fifths of them found a single time. Around 13% of the sample belongs to the ten largest clones.

The sequence came from a man between 18 and 35 years old in good health. The chain was built from TRBV20-1 and TRBJ1-5; the D gene cannot be named for sure. Sequencing used blood. The CDR3 here reads CSAALGGDNKPQHF. In nucleotides, the sequence is TGCAGTGCTGCGTTAGGCGGAGACAATAAGCCCCAGCATTTT.